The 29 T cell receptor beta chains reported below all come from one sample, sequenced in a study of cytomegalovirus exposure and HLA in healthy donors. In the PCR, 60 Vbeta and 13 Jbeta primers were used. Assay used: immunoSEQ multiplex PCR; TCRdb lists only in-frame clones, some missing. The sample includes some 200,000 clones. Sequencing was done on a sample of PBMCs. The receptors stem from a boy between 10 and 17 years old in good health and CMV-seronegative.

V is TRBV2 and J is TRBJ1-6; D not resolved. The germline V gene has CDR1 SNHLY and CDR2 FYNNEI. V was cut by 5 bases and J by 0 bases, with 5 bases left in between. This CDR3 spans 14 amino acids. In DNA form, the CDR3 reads TGTGCCAGCAGTAGCGTCTCCTATAATTCACCCCTCCACTTT. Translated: CASSSVSYNSPLHF.

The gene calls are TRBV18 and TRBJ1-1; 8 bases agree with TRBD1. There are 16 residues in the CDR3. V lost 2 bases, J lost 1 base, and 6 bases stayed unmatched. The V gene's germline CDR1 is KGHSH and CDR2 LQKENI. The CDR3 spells CASSPNNRGTNTEAFF. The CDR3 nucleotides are TGTGCCAGCTCACCAAATAACAGGGGGACGAACACTGAAGCTTTCTTT.

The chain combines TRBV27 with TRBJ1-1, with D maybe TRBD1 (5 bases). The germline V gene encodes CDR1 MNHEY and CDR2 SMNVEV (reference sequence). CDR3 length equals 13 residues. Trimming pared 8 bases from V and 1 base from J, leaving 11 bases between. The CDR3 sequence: CASHSQGNTEAFF. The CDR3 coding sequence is TGTGCCAGCCATTCCCAGGGGAACACTGAAGCTTTCTTT.

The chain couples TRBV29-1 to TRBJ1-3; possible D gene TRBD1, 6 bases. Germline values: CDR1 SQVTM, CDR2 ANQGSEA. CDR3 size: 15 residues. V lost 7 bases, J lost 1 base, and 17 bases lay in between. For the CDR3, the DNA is TGCAGCGCGTACGGGACACCTCAATCTGGAAACACCATATATTTT. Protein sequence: CSAYGTPQSGNTIYF.

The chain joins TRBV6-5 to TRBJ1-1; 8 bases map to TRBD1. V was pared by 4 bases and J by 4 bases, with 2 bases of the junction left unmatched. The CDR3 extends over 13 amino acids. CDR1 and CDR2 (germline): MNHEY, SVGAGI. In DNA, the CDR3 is TGTGCCAGCAGTTTAGACAGGGGCACTGAAGCTTTCTTT. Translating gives CASSLDRGTEAFF.

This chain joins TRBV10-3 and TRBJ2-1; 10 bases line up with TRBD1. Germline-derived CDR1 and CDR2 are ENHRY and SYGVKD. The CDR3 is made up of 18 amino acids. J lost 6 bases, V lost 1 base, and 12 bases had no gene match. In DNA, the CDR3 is TGTGCCATCAGTGAGTTAGGTTTGGGACAGGGGTTTTCCAATGAGCAGTTCTTC. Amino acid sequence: CAISELGLGQGFSNEQFF.

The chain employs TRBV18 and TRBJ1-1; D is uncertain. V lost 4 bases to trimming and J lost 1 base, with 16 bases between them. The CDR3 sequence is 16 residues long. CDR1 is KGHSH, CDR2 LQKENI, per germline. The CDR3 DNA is TGTGCCAGCTCACTCCAGGTCCTGACCGAGAACACTGAAGCTTTCTTT. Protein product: CASSLQVLTENTEAFF.

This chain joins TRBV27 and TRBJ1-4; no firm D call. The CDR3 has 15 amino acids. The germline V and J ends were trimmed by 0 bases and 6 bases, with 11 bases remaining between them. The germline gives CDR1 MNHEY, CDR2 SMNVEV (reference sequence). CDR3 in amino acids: CASSLSVMADEKLFF. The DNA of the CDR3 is TGTGCCAGCAGTTTATCGGTGATGGCTGATGAAAAACTGTTTTTT.

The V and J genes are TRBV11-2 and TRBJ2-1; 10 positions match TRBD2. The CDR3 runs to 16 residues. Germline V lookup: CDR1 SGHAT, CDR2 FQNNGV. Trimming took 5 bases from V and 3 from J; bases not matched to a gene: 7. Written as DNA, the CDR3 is TGTGCCAGCAGCCCCTCCACTAGCGGGGTCTACAATGAGCAGTTCTTC. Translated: CASSPSTSGVYNEQFF. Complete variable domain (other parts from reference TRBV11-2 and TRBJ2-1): EAGVAQSPRYKIIEKRQSVAFWCNPISGHATLYWYQQILGQGPKLLIQFQNNGVVDDSQLPKDRFSAERLKGVDSTLKIQPAKLEDSAVYLCASSPSTSGVYNEQFFGPGTRLTVL.

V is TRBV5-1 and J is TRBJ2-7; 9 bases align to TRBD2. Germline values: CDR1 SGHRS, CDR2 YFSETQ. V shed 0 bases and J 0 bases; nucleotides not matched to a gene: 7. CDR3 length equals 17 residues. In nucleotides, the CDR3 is TGCGCCAGCAGCTTGGCCGAAGGCGGGGGGGACTCCTACGAGCAGTACTTC. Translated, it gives CASSLAEGGGDSYEQYF.

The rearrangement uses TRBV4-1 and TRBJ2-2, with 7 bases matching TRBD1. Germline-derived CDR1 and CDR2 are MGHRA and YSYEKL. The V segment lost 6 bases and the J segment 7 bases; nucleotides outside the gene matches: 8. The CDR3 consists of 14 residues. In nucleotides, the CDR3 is TGCGCCAGCAGGAGACAGGGCGGAGACGGGGAGCTGTTTTTT. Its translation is CASRRQGGDGELFF.

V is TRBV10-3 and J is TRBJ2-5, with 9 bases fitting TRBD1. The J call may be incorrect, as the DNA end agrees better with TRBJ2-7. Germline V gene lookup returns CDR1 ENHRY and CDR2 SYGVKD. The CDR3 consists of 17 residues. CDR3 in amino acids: CAISDLGTGKGSYEQYF. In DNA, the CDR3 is TGTGCCATCAGTGACTTGGGGACAGGGAAAGGGTCCTACGAGCAGTACTTC.

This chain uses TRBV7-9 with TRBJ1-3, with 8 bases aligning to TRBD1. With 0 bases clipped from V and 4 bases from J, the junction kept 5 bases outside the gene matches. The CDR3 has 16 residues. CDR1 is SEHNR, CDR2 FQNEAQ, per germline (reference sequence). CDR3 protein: CASSLAQGAAGNTIYF. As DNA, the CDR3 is TGTGCCAGCAGCTTAGCCCAGGGGGCCGCCGGAAACACCATATATTTT.

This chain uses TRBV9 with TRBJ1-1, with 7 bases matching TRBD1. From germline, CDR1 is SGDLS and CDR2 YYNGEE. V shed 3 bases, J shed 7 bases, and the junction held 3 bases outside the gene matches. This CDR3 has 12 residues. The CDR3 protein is CASSAAGGEAFF. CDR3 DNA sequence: TGTGCCAGCAGCGCGGCAGGGGGTGAAGCTTTCTTT.

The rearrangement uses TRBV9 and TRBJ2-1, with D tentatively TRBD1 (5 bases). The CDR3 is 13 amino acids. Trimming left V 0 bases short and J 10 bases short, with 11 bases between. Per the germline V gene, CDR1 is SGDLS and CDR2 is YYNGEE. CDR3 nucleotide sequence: TGTGCCAGCAGCGTAGACGTTAACAGGGAGCAGTTCTTC. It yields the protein CASSVDVNREQFF.

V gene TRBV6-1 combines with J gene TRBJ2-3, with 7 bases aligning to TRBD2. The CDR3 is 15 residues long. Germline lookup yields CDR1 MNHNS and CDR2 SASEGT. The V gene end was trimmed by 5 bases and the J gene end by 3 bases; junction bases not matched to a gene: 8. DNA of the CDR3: TGTGCCAGCAGTCTTCAGGGAGGGATGACAGATACGCAGTATTTT. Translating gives CASSLQGGMTDTQYF.

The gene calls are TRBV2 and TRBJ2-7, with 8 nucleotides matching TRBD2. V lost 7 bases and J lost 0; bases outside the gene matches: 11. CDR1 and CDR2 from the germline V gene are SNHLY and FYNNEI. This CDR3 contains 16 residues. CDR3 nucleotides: TGTGCCAGCAATCGGGAGGGGGGTCGCAGCTCCTACGAGCAGTACTTC. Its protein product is CASNREGGRSSYEQYF. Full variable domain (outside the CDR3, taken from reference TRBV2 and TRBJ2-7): EPEVTQTPSHQVTQMGQEVILRCVPISNHLYFYWYRQILGQKVEFLVSFYNNEISEKSEIFDDQFSVERPDGSNFTLKIRSTKLEDSAMYFCASNREGGRSSYEQYFGPGTRLTVT.

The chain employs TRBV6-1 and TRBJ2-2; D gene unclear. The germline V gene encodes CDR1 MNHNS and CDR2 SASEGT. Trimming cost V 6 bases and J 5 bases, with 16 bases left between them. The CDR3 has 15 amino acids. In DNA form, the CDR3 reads TGTGCCAGCAGCGGAACCGCAGGAATGACCGGGGAGCTGTTTTTT. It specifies CASSGTAGMTGELFF.

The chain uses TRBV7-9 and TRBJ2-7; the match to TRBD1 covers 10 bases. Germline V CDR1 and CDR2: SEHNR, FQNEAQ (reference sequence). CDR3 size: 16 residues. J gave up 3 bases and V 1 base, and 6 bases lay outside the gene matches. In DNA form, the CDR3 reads TGTGCCAGCAGCTTAGTACCCGGGACAGGGGTCTACGAGCAGTACTTC. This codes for CASSLVPGTGVYEQYF. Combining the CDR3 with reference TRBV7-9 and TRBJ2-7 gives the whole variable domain DTGVSQNPRHKITKRGQNVTFRCDPISEHNRLYWYRQTLGQGPEFLTYFQNEAQLEKSRLLSDRFSAERPKGSFSTLEIQRTEQGDSAMYLCASSLVPGTGVYEQYFGPGTRLTVT.

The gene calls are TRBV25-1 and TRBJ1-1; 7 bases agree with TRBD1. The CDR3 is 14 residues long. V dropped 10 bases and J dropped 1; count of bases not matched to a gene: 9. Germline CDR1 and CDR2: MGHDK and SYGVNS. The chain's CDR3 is CATKSTGENTEAFF. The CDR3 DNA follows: TGTGCCACAAAAAGCACAGGGGAGAACACTGAAGCTTTCTTT. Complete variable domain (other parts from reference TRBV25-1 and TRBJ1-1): EADIYQTPRYLVIGTGKKITLECSQTMGHDKMYWYQQDPGMELHLIHYSYGVNSTEKGDLSSESTVSRIRTEHFPLTLESARPSHTSQYLCATKSTGENTEAFFGQGTRLTVV.

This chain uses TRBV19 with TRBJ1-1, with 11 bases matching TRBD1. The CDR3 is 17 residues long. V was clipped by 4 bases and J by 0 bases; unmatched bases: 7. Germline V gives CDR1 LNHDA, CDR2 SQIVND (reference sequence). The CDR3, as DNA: TGTGCCAGTAGTAAGGACAGGGGGCTGGTTATGAACACTGAAGCTTTCTTT. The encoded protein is CASSKDRGLVMNTEAFF.

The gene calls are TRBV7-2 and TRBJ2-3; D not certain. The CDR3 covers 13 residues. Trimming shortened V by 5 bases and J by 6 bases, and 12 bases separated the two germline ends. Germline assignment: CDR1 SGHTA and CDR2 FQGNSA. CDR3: CASSPIRWDTQYF. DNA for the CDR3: TGTGCCAGCAGCCCGATTCGGTGGGATACGCAGTATTTT.

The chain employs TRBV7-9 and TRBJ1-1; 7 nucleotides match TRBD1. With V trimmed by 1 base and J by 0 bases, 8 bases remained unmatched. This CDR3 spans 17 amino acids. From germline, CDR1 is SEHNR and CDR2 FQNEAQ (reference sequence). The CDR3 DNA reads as TGTGCCAGCAGCTTAGTGGGCCGAGGGGGCTTGAACACTGAAGCTTTCTTT. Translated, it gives CASSLVGRGGLNTEAFF.

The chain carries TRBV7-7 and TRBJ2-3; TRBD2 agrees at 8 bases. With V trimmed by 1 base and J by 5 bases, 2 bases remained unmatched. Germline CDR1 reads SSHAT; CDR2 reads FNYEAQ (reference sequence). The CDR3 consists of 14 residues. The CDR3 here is CASSLVAGLDTQYF. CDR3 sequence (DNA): TGTGCCAGCAGCTTAGTAGCGGGGTTAGATACGCAGTATTTT.

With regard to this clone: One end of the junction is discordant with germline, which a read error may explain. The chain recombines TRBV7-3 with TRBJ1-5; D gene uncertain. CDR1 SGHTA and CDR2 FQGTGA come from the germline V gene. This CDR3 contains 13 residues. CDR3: CASSLTVGQPQHF. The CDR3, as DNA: TGTGCCAGCAGCCTAACCGTCGGTCAGCCCCAGCATTTT.

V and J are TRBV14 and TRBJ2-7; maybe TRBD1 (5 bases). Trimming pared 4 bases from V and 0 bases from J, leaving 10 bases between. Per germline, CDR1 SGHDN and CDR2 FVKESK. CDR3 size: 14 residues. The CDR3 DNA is TGTGCCAGCAGCCCGCGACAGAGCTCCTACGAGCAGTACTTC. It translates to CASSPRQSSYEQYF.

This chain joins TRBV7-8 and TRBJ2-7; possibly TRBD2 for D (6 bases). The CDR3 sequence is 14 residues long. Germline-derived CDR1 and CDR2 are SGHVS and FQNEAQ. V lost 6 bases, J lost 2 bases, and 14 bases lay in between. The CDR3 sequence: CASRWDSTTYEQYF. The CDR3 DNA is TGTGCCAGCAGATGGGACTCCACTACCTACGAGCAGTACTTC. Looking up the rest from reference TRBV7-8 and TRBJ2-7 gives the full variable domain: GAGVSQSPRYKVAKRGQDVALRCDPISGHVSLFWYQQALGQGPEFLTYFQNEAQLDKSGLPSDRFFAERPEGSVSTLKIQRTQQEDSAVYLCASRWDSTTYEQYFGPGTRLTVT.

The DNA of the CDR3 is TGTGCCAGCAGCCAAGGGACAGGTAACCCCTACGAGCAGTACTTC. It specifies CASSQGTGNPYEQYF. The genes are TRBV14 and TRBJ2-7; 7 bases are a match to TRBD1. With V trimmed by 1 base and J by 2 bases, 5 bases remained unmatched. The CDR3 is 15 amino acids. From germline, CDR1 is SGHDN and CDR2 FVKESK.

The CDR3 reads CASSDRGLQETQYF. In DNA form, the CDR3 reads TGTGCCAGTAGTGACAGGGGTCTTCAAGAGACCCAGTACTTC. The V and J genes are TRBV19 and TRBJ2-5, with TRBD1 identical over 8 bases. CDR1 and CDR2 (germline): LNHDA, SQIVND (reference sequence). J lost 2 bases, V lost 5 bases, and 4 bases had no gene match. CDR3 length: 14 residues.